This is a list of T cell receptor beta chains from one sample in a study of HIV-infected patients and healthy controls. Via MiXCR, TCRdb re-called the 5' RACE reads, giving one row per CDR3 protein. The data show 19,000 or so distinct CDR3 sequences, more than 9% seen once. What was sequenced was blood. The receptors were gathered from an adult in good health. Both conserved end residues are part of each CDR3. A D gene is named only where the DNA matches it firmly. Clone size appears in some rows only: once, few, many, or a class for an expanded clone.

clone_size	v_call	j_call	d_call	cdr3_nt	cdr3_aa
.	TRBV5-1	TRBJ2-5	TRBD2	TGCGCCAGCAGCTTAAGGACTAGCGGGGGCTTTGCCGTCTTC	CASSLRTSGGFAVF
many	TRBV5-4	TRBJ1-6	.	TGTGCCAGCAGCTTCGACAGGACCCTTTCACCCCTCCACTTT	CASSFDRTLSPLHF
.	TRBV30	TRBJ1-3	.	TGTGCCTGGAGTGACGGGAAAGGCTCTGGAAACACCATATATTTT	CAWSDGKGSGNTIYF
medium-sized	TRBV28	TRBJ1-5	.	TGTGCCAGCATCCAGTGGGGTCAACCTAATCAGCCCCAGCATTTT	CASIQWGQPNQPQHF
.	TRBV19	TRBJ2-1	.	TGTGCCAGTAGGGCGTCGGCCTCCTACAATGAGCAGTTCTTC	CASRASASYNEQFF
.	TRBV6-5	TRBJ1-1	TRBD1	TGTGCCAGCAGCCCCGACAGGGGAGGCCGCATTCTGAAAGCTTTCTTT	CASSPDRGGRILKAFF
.	TRBV7-3	TRBJ2-3	TRBD2	TGTGCCAGCAGCTTATCCAGCGGGGAATGGGATACGCAGTATTTT	CASSLSSGEWDTQYF
.	TRBV6-5	TRBJ1-2	TRBD1	TGTGCCAGCAGTTTGGGACAGGGGAATGGGAACTATGGCTACACCTTC	CASSLGQGNGNYGYTF
.	TRBV4-1	TRBJ1-2	.	TGCGCCAGCAGCCATTGGAGGGTTCCCTATGGCTACACCTTC	CASSHWRVPYGYTF
.	TRBV2	TRBJ2-7	.	TGTGCCAGCAGTGTTGGGGGCGAGCAGTACTTC	CASSVGGEQYF
.	TRBV18	TRBJ1-1	.	TGTGCCAGCTCGTGGGACGGGAACACTGAAGCTTTCTTT	CASSWDGNTEAFF
many	TRBV5-5	TRBJ2-7	TRBD1	TGTGCCAGCAGCGGGGGGACAGGGACGGTCCACGAGCAGTACTTC	CASSGGTGTVHEQYF
.	TRBV7-2	TRBJ2-2	.	TGTGCCAGCAGCTCGGGACTGAAGAACACCGGGGAGCTGTTTTTT	CASSSGLKNTGELFF
many	TRBV18	TRBJ1-5	TRBD1	TGTGCCAGCTCACAGGACAGGCAACAGCCCCAGCATTTT	CASSQDRQQPQHF
many	TRBV27	TRBJ1-1	TRBD1	TGTGCCAGCAATCCGCGGACAGGGACTGAAGCTTTCTTT	CASNPRTGTEAFF
many	TRBV28	TRBJ1-1	.	TGTGCCAGCATCACTCGGACAGCTCATGAAGCTTTCTTT	CASITRTAHEAFF
medium-sized	TRBV6-2/TRBV6-3	TRBJ2-1	TRBD1	TGTGCCAGCAGACTAGCCGGGACAGGGGGCGGTGAGCAGTTCTTC	CASRLAGTGGGEQFF
many	TRBV12-3/TRBV12-4	TRBJ2-4	.	TGTGCCAGCAGTTTAGAACTTCCAAACATTCAGTACTTC	CASSLELPNIQYF
.	TRBV7-2	TRBJ2-3	.	TGTGCCAGCAGCTTACGTCAGCGCACAGATACGCAGTATTTT	CASSLRQRTDTQYF
few	TRBV6-2/TRBV6-3	TRBJ1-1	.	TGTGCCAGCGGTGACTGGTTAGAGGGAAAGAATGAAGCTTTCTTT	CASGDWLEGKNEAFF
medium-sized	TRBV29-1	TRBJ1-1	.	TGCAGCGCGACAGCGAACACTGAAGCTTTCTTT	CSATANTEAFF
few	TRBV5-1	TRBJ2-7	.	TGCGCCAGCAGCTTGGGAGTCTATGAACGGGGCGAGCAGTACTTC	CASSLGVYERGEQYF
few	TRBV12-5	TRBJ1-1	.	TGTGCTAGTGGTTTGGTACCAAATTCAGGGCGTGTGGCTTTCTTT	CASGLVPNSGRVAFF
many	TRBV18	TRBJ1-2	TRBD1	TGTGCCAGCTCCCCCTCCGGACAGGATGGCTACACCTTC	CASSPSGQDGYTF
many	TRBV11-2	TRBJ2-5	.	TGTGCCAGCAGCCGCACTCAGGGGTCTGAGACCCAGTACTTC	CASSRTQGSETQYF
many	TRBV5-1	TRBJ2-1	TRBD2	TGCGCCAGCAGCTGGACTAGCGGAAATGAGCAGTTCTTC	CASSWTSGNEQFF
.	TRBV14	TRBJ1-3	.	TGTGCCAGCAGCCAAGATTATGGCAGGCGGGGAGGAAACACCATATATTTT	CASSQDYGRRGGNTIYF